One and the same sample provided the 20 T cell receptor beta chains below, sequenced in a study of blood T cells in healthy people across ages. Through a sample-barcoded 5' primer and a J-beta primer mix, a second PCR was run for about 6 to 12 cycles. Each CDR3 protein is one row after TCRdb ran MiXCR on the 5' RACE reads. This sample yields 1.5 million to 2 million distinct CDR3 sequences, of which roughly 43% are seen a single time; more than 20% belongs to the top ten. Sample: blood. These receptor sequences come from a human donor in good health.

CDR3 region: CASSQQLGGAWGYTF. The DNA for the CDR3 is TGTGCCAGCAGCCAACAACTAGGGGGGGCGTGGGGCTACACCTTC. The V gene is TRBV4-2, the J gene TRBJ1-2; D is perhaps TRBD1 (6 bases). The V end lost 2 bases, the J end lost 8 bases, and 18 bases lay between the germline ends. In germline, CDR1 is LGHNA, CDR2 YNFKEQ. The CDR3 totals 15 residues.

This chain joins TRBV28 and TRBJ2-1; tentatively, D is TRBD2 (5 bases). The CDR3 has 14 amino acids. CDR1 MDHEN and CDR2 SYDVKM come from the germline V gene. Trimming took 6 bases from V and 10 from J, leaving 19 bases between them. The CDR3 DNA is TGTGCCAGCAGAACTGGACGGGAAACTTACGAGCAGTTCTTC. Translated: CASRTGRETYEQFF. Using reference TRBV28 and TRBJ2-1 for the parts outside the CDR3, the full variable domain is DVKVTQSSRYLVKRTGEKVFLECVQDMDHENMFWYRQDPGLGLRLIYFSYDVKMKEKGDIPEGYSVSREKKERFSLILESASTNQTSMYLCASRTGRETYEQFFGPGTRLTVL.

The rearrangement links TRBV7-9 to TRBJ1-1, with 7 bases aligning to TRBD1. This CDR3 contains 14 residues. The trim removed 4 bases at V and 7 bases at J, leaving 9 bases unmatched. Germline V gene sequence: CDR1 SEHNR, CDR2 FQNEAQ (reference sequence). This CDR3 reads CASSSRGTAFEAFF. CDR3 nucleotide sequence: TGTGCCAGCAGCTCCCGTGGGACAGCCTTTGAAGCTTTCTTT.

The V call is TRBV10-3, the J call TRBJ1-1; D gene ambiguous. Trimming left V 8 bases short and J 5 bases short, with 18 bases between. Per germline, CDR1 ENHRY and CDR2 SYGVKD. The CDR3 sequence is 14 residues long. DNA of the CDR3: TGTGCCATCGGAAAAGGGTCGGTGGGGACTGAAGCTTTCTTT. Translation gives CAIGKGSVGTEAFF.

CDR3 sequence (DNA): TGTGCCACCAGCAGAGATCCAAATTCCGCGCTTTTCAATGAGCAGTTCTTC. Protein: CATSRDPNSALFNEQFF. This chain links TRBV15 with TRBJ2-1; D unclear. The germline V gene encodes CDR1 LNHNV and CDR2 YYDKDF (reference sequence). The CDR3 is 17 amino acids. The ends were cut back, 0 bases at V and 6 bases at J, with 18 bases in the middle.

The chain employs TRBV7-2 and TRBJ2-7; 7 nucleotides line up with TRBD1. The CDR3 spans 15 residues. Trimming removed 3 bases from V and 1 base from J; junction bases left unmatched: 6. CDR1 and CDR2 from the germline V gene are SGHTA and FQGNSA. DNA for the CDR3: TGTGCCAGCAGCTTTACAAGGGGGCCTTCCTACGAGCAGTACTTC. Translated, it gives CASSFTRGPSYEQYF.

This rearrangement joins TRBV2 to TRBJ1-1, with 7 bases aligning to TRBD1. The CDR3 is made up of 13 amino acids. Germline lookup yields CDR1 SNHLY and CDR2 FYNNEI. Trimming cost V 7 bases and J 1 base; bases outside gene matches: 3. The CDR3 sequence: CASKHRGNTEAFF. The CDR3 DNA is TGTGCCAGCAAACACAGGGGGAACACTGAAGCTTTCTTT.

This clonotype has more than one count but fewer than ten. V gene TRBV29-1 combines with J gene TRBJ2-7; TRBD2 aligns across 9 bases. Germline V gene sequence: CDR1 SQVTM, CDR2 ANQGSEA. Trimming removed 1 base from V and 0 bases from J; junction bases left unmatched: 1. The CDR3 loop spans 14 amino acids. CDR3 loop: CSVEGGGDSYEQYF. CDR3 nucleotide sequence: TGCAGCGTTGAAGGCGGGGGGGACTCCTACGAGCAGTACTTC.

This clonotype was seen once. The rearrangement uses TRBV5-1 and TRBJ1-1; D unclear. Looked up from germline, CDR1 is SGHRS and CDR2 is YFSETQ. The CDR3 consists of 14 residues. Trimming stripped 3 bases from V and 6 bases from J, with 15 bases between. DNA for the CDR3: TGCGCCAGCAGCTCTCGGGCAGTAGGGCCTGAAGCTTTCTTT. It translates to CASSSRAVGPEAFF. Full variable domain (rest looked up from reference TRBV5-1 and TRBJ1-1): KAGVTQTPRYLIKTRGQQVTLSCSPISGHRSVSWYQQTPGQGLQFLFEYFSETQRNKGNFPGRFSGRQFSNSRSEMNVSTLELGDSALYLCASSSRAVGPEAFFGQGTRLTVV.

The chain uses TRBV2 and TRBJ1-1; perhaps TRBD1 as D (6 bases). Looked up from germline, CDR1 is SNHLY and CDR2 is FYNNEI. V lost 7 bases to trimming and J lost 4 bases, with 13 bases between them. This CDR3 comprises 13 residues. This chain's CDR3 is CASKGGALTEAFF. The CDR3 nucleotides are TGTGCCAGCAAAGGGGGGGCACTCACTGAAGCTTTCTTT.

About this clonotype itself: This sequence may be a read error, since a much larger clone differs from it by one base. The rearrangement joins TRBV4-1 to TRBJ2-5; D might be TRBD2 (7 bases). Trimming left V 7 bases short and J 5 bases short, with 20 bases between. Germline V gene lookup returns CDR1 MGHRA and CDR2 YSYEKL. The length of the CDR3 is 15 residues. CDR3 region: CASTPWNGGQETQYF. For the CDR3, the DNA is TGCGCCAGCACTCCTTGGAACGGGGGGCAGGAGACCCAGTACTTC.

This clonotype has more than one count but fewer than ten. The chain uses TRBV6-5 and TRBJ2-3; D gene uncertain. V lost 0 bases to trimming and J lost 0 bases, with 10 bases between them. CDR3 length: 16 amino acids. From germline, CDR1 is MNHEY and CDR2 SVGAGI. The CDR3 DNA follows: TGTGCCAGCAGTTACTCTTGGGAATCTAGCACAGATACGCAGTATTTT. As protein: CASSYSWESSTDTQYF.

J is TRBJ2-5 and V is TRBV4-1; the D gene is possibly TRBD1 (6 bases). The J call is uncertain, as TRBJ2-7 better fits the DNA end. The germline V gene encodes CDR1 MGHRA and CDR2 YSYEKL. The CDR3 length is 20 residues. The CDR3 loop is CASSQVLSRVGIQGAYEQYF. The CDR3 bases are TGCGCCAGCAGCCAAGTTTTGTCTCGAGTGGGGATACAGGGAGCCTACGAGCAGTACTTC.

This clonotype came up a few times. The chain couples TRBV12-3 or TRBV12-4 to TRBJ2-3; D unclear. The V end was cut by 0 bases, the J end by 0 bases, with 7 bases between. The length of the CDR3 is 15 residues. This CDR3 reads CASSLADLSTDTQYF. The CDR3 nucleotides are TGTGCCAGCAGTTTAGCGGACCTCAGCACAGATACGCAGTATTTT.

This clonotype was detected only a few times. This chain connects TRBV7-9 to TRBJ1-2; weak D call: TRBD1 (5 bases). V was shortened by 3 bases and J by 1 base, with 12 bases between the two germline ends. CDR1 SEHNR and CDR2 FQNEAQ come from the germline V gene (reference sequence). The CDR3 has 15 residues. The CDR3 region has the DNA TGTGCCAGCAGCTTCGGGGCAGCCTTTAACTATGGCTACACCTTC. This sequence encodes CASSFGAAFNYGYTF. The full variable domain, its missing parts supplied by reference TRBV7-9 and TRBJ1-2, is DTGVSQNPRHKITKRGQNVTFRCDPISEHNRLYWYRQTLGQGPEFLTYFQNEAQLEKSRLLSDRFSAERPKGSFSTLEIQRTEQGDSAMYLCASSFGAAFNYGYTFGSGTRLTVV.

This clonotype has only a few counts. The chain uses TRBV10-3 and TRBJ2-6; 9 bases are a match to TRBD1. The CDR3 is made up of 19 amino acids. CDR1 ENHRY and CDR2 SYGVKD come from the germline V gene. The J segment lost 1 base and the V segment lost 2 bases, leaving 9 bases of the junction unmatched. CDR3 in amino acids: CAISEHTDRGKSGANVLTF. The CDR3, as DNA: TGTGCCATCAGTGAGCACACGGACAGGGGTAAATCTGGGGCCAACGTCCTGACTTTC.

The genes are TRBV20-1 and TRBJ1-1; 7 positions match TRBD1. The V and J ends lost 6 bases and 0 bases, in that order; junction bases with no gene match: 7. Germline V gene data show CDR1 as DFQATT and CDR2 as SNEGSKA (reference sequence). This CDR3 has 14 amino acids. The CDR3 nucleotides read TGCAGTGCAGTAGGGGGCAGTCTGAACACTGAAGCTTTCTTT. It translates to CSAVGGSLNTEAFF.

The chain is built from TRBV6-1 and TRBJ2-2; D gene ambiguous. V lost 3 bases, J lost 5 bases, and 13 bases lay in between. The germline CDR1 and CDR2 sequences are MNHNS and SASEGT. This CDR3 is built from 15 residues. In DNA, the CDR3 is TGTGCCAGCAGTGAGATGGCAGTAGTTACCGGGGAGCTGTTTTTT. Translating gives CASSEMAVVTGELFF.

V gene TRBV5-1 combines with J gene TRBJ2-3; no reliable D call. The V end lost 5 bases, the J end lost 2 bases, and 21 bases lay between the germline ends. The CDR3 spans 17 residues. Per the germline V gene, CDR1 is SGHRS and CDR2 is YFSETQ. The chain's CDR3 is CASSLRVSELFTDTQYF. The DNA for the CDR3 is TGCGCCAGCAGTTTAAGAGTGTCAGAATTATTCACAGATACGCAGTATTTT.

This clonotype was seen a handful of times. This sequence joins TRBV7-2 and TRBJ2-3; 14 positions match TRBD2. The CDR3 contains 18 residues. V shed 5 bases, J shed 0 bases, and the junction held 7 bases outside the gene matches. Germline V lookup: CDR1 SGHTA, CDR2 FQGNSA. In DNA form, the CDR3 reads TGTGCCAGCAGCCAGCGACTAGCGGGGGGGATTAGCACAGATACGCAGTATTTT. It codes for CASSQRLAGGISTDTQYF.